Presented here are 13 T cell receptor beta chains from one specimen sequenced in a study of T-cell memory formation after mild COVID-19. TCRdb fed the 5' RACE reads into MiXCR, producing one record per CDR3 protein. This table has some 180,000 distinct CDR3 sequences, roughly 13% appearing once. The material sequenced was PBMCs or a T cell subset sorted from them (not recorded which). The receptors stem from a young man who had mild COVID-19 (a few samples of this study predate the infection). Cell type and time point are not known.

Here the CDR3 reads CASSQDWDGAGANVLTF. The CDR3 region has the DNA TGCGCCAGCAGCCAAGATTGGGACGGGGCTGGGGCCAACGTCCTGACTTTC. The rearrangement uses TRBV4-3 and TRBJ2-6; D is perhaps TRBD1 or TRBD2 (5 bases each). The CDR3 is 17 amino acids. Trimming took 0 bases from V and 2 from J, leaving 11 bases between them. Germline CDR1 is LGHNA and CDR2 is YSLEER.

The CDR3 protein is CASSHIGLWAHEQYV. The CDR3 nucleotides are TGTGCCAGCAGCCACATCGGGTTGTGGGCCCACGAGCAGTACGTC. The chain has TRBV6-6 and TRBJ2-7, with no clear D. The germline V gene has CDR1 MNHNY and CDR2 SVGAGI (reference sequence). This CDR3 region has 15 residues. Between the trimmed V and J ends, which lost 6 bases and 5 bases, there was a span of 20 bases.

At least ten counts were recorded for this clonotype. V is TRBV7-2 and J is TRBJ2-2; D gene ambiguous. Germline CDR1 and CDR2: SGHTA and FQGNSA. This CDR3 contains 13 residues. The V end lost 7 bases, the J end lost 6 bases, and 12 bases lay between the germline ends. CDR3 amino acids: CASTTYPPGELFF. In DNA form, the CDR3 reads TGTGCCAGCACCACCTATCCCCCCGGGGAGCTGTTTTTT. The full variable domain, in which reference TRBV7-2 and TRBJ2-2 provide the parts outside the CDR3, is GAGVSQSPSNKVTEKGKDVELRCDPISGHTALYWYRQSLGQGLEFLIYFQGNSAPDKSGLPSDRFSAERTGGSVSTLTIQRTQQEDSAVYLCASTTYPPGELFFGEGSRLTVL.

This clonotype was counted a few times. The rearrangement uses TRBV29-1 and TRBJ2-1; D gene ambiguous. This CDR3 comprises 14 residues. CDR1 is SQVTM, CDR2 ANQGSEA, per germline. Trimming removed 0 bases from V and 4 bases from J, with 10 bases in between. As DNA, the CDR3 is TGCAGCGTTGAAGAACAGCCTAATTACAATGAGCAGTTCTTC. Translating it yields CSVEEQPNYNEQFF.

This clonotype has a handful of counts. The J gene is TRBJ2-7, the V gene TRBV18; the D gene could be TRBD1 or TRBD2 (6 bases each). V was cut by 3 bases and J by 3 bases, with 15 bases left in between. The CDR3 runs 15 residues. The germline gives CDR1 KGHSH, CDR2 LQKENI. DNA of the CDR3: TGTGCCAGCTCACCGACGGGGGCGTCCGGCTACGAGCAGTACTTC. Its protein is CASSPTGASGYEQYF.

CDR3 region: CASSLGTGRGNQPQHF. For the CDR3, the DNA is TGTGCCAGCAGCTTGGGTACAGGGAGAGGGAATCAGCCCCAGCATTTT. The chain combines TRBV5-6 with TRBJ1-5, with D perhaps TRBD1 (6 bases). Germline CDR1 and CDR2: SGHDT and YYEEEE. This CDR3 is built from 16 residues. Between the trimmed V and J ends, which lost 0 bases and 4 bases, there was a span of 14 bases.

This clonotype was recorded many times. The chain recombines TRBV3-1 with TRBJ2-5, with D unclear. The CDR3 spans 11 residues. V lost 2 bases and J 5 bases, leaving 3 bases between the germline ends. Germline V gene data show CDR1 as LGHDT and CDR2 as YNNKEL (reference sequence). This chain's CDR3 is CASSQSETQYF. The CDR3 DNA follows: TGTGCCAGCAGCCAAAGTGAGACCCAGTACTTC.

This clonotype was recorded at least ten times. The CDR3 loop is CASREQGGEQYF. The CDR3 nucleotides are TGCGCCAGCCGGGAACAGGGTGGAGAGCAGTACTTC. J is TRBJ2-7 and V is TRBV5-1; maybe TRBD1 (6 bases). CDR1 and CDR2 (germline): SGHRS, YFSETQ. CDR3 length: 12 amino acids. V shed 7 bases and J shed 7 bases, with 15 bases lying between them.

The chain joins TRBV2 to TRBJ1-1, with unresolved D. Trimming stripped 6 bases from V and 4 bases from J, with 12 bases between. Per germline, CDR1 SNHLY and CDR2 FYNNEI. The CDR3 length is 13 residues. The CDR3 nucleotides read TGTGCCAGCAGCCTCGGCCAGAGCACTGAAGCTTTCTTT. This translates into CASSLGQSTEAFF.

This clonotype was detected only a few times. CDR3 in DNA: TGCGCCAGCAAGGTAGAAGAGCAGTACTTC. It encodes CASKVEEQYF. The chain couples TRBV10-1 to TRBJ2-7; D gene ambiguous. This CDR3 region has 10 residues. The germline gives CDR1 WNHNN, CDR2 SYGVQD (reference sequence). V shed 7 bases and J shed 7 bases, with 8 bases lying between them.

CDR3 in amino acids: CASSHPTGAAAPSSGANVLTF. CDR3 in DNA: TGTGCCAGCAGCCATCCCACAGGGGCCGCAGCCCCAAGCTCTGGGGCCAACGTCCTGACTTTC. The V gene is TRBV11-2, the J gene TRBJ2-6; the match to TRBD1 covers 7 bases. J lost 0 bases, V lost 5 bases, and 19 bases had no gene match. Germline CDR1 is SGHAT and CDR2 is FQNNGV. CDR3 length equals 21 residues.

The gene calls are TRBV20-1 and TRBJ2-3, with 9 bases fitting TRBD2. CDR3 size: 12 residues. Looked up from germline, CDR1 is DFQATT and CDR2 is SNEGSKA (reference sequence). V was clipped by 5 bases and J by 5 bases; unmatched bases: 2. CDR3 DNA sequence: TGCAGTGCTGCGGGGGGGATAGATACGCAGTATTTT. This gives the protein CSAAGGIDTQYF.

The table lists this clonotype with a few counts. The chain combines TRBV20-1 with TRBJ1-6, with 9 bases that match TRBD1. The CDR3 extends over 13 amino acids. The ends lost 6 bases at V and 8 bases at J; junction bases unmatched: 5. CDR1 and CDR2 (germline): DFQATT, SNEGSKA (reference sequence). In nucleotides, the CDR3 is TGCAGTGCCTCTCGGACAGGGGATTCACCCCTCCACTTT. This gives the protein CSASRTGDSPLHF.